One sample yielded the 30 T cell receptor beta chains listed below, sequenced in a study of blood T cell repertoires in COVID-19. The protocol was immunoSEQ multiplex PCR, while the TCRdb copy is restricted to in-frame clones and leaves out a portion. The repertoire holds about 220,000 clones, around 86% seen once, with around 8% in the top ten. The sample taken for sequencing was peripheral blood. Receptor source: a woman aged 80 or over with COVID-19, enrolled during active disease.

This chain connects TRBV9 to TRBJ1-1, with D unresolved. The V gene lost 4 bases and the J gene lost 7 bases, with 17 bases spanning the gap. CDR3 size: 14 residues. Germline CDR1 reads SGDLS; CDR2 reads YYNGEE. For the CDR3, the DNA is TGTGCCAGCAGCCCCCAGGAGGCCCTGGTTGAAGCTTTCTTT. Protein: CASSPQEALVEAFF.

This clone showed up many times. This chain uses TRBV4-1 with TRBJ1-1; TRBD1 agrees at 9 bases. The CDR3 runs 14 residues. CDR1 is MGHRA and CDR2 is YSYEKL in the germline V gene. Trimming at V came to 5 bases and at J to 7 bases, leaving 8 bases not matched to a gene. The CDR3 protein is CASSVDRGYGEAFF. DNA for the CDR3: TGCGCCAGCAGCGTTGACAGGGGGTATGGTGAAGCTTTCTTT.

J is TRBJ1-2 and V is TRBV5-4, with 8 bases that match TRBD1. Trimming took 4 bases from V and 5 from J; bases not matched to a gene: 4. CDR1 and CDR2 from the germline V gene are SGHNT and YYREEE (reference sequence). The CDR3 is made up of 13 amino acids. The CDR3 DNA is TGTGCCAGCAGCCAACAGGGGGGGTATGGCTACACCTTC. This codes for CASSQQGGYGYTF.

The chain employs TRBV4-2 and TRBJ1-2, with D possibly being TRBD1 (5 bases). Germline V gene data show CDR1 as LGHNA and CDR2 as YNFKEQ. This CDR3 is 15 amino acids long. Trimming removed 4 bases from V and 4 bases from J, with 16 bases in between. The DNA of the CDR3 is TGTGCCAGCAGCCGAAGGGGTCGGGAGGTCTATGGCTACACCTTC. This codes for CASSRRGREVYGYTF.

V and J are TRBV6-5 and TRBJ1-1; maybe TRBD1 (5 bases). Germline V CDR1 and CDR2: MNHEY, SVGAGI. The CDR3 extends over 11 amino acids. V lost 6 bases and J lost 6, with 8 bases in between. This CDR3 is CASSRGAEAFF. For the CDR3, the DNA is TGTGCCAGCAGCCGGGGGGCTGAAGCTTTCTTT.

V usage is TRBV5-4 and J usage is TRBJ2-2; no firm D call. Germline loops: CDR1 SGHNT, CDR2 YYREEE (reference sequence). Trimming left V 2 bases short and J 4 bases short, with 6 bases between. This CDR3 is built from 13 residues. CDR3 sequence reads: CASSFGGTGELFF. The CDR3 nucleotides read TGTGCCAGCAGCTTCGGCGGCACCGGGGAGCTGTTTTTT. Variable domain in full (rest from reference TRBV5-4 and TRBJ2-2): ETGVTQSPTHLIKTRGQQVTLRCSSQSGHNTVSWYQQALGQGPQFIFQYYREEENGRGNFPPRFSGLQFPNYSSELNVNALELDDSALYLCASSFGGTGELFFGEGSRLTVL.

The rearrangement links TRBV7-6 to TRBJ2-1, with TRBD1 as a possible D gene (5 bases). The germline gives CDR1 SGHVS, CDR2 FNYEAQ. V shed 2 bases and J shed 7 bases, with 9 bases lying between them. There are 13 residues in the CDR3. The CDR3 spells CASSLSRANEQFF. Here the CDR3 DNA reads TGTGCCAGCAGCTTATCCAGGGCGAATGAGCAGTTCTTC.

This rearrangement joins TRBV30 to TRBJ1-5; D might be TRBD1 (6 bases). The CDR3 is made up of 14 amino acids. V gave up 3 bases and J gave up 4 bases, with 13 bases separating them. Germline V lookup: CDR1 GTSNPN, CDR2 SVGIG (reference sequence). The CDR3: CAWSGGGGNQPQHF. The CDR3 DNA follows: TGTGCCTGGAGCGGAGGGGGAGGGAATCAGCCCCAGCATTTT. The variable domain in full, with the rest retrieved from reference TRBV30 and TRBJ1-5, is SQTIHQWPATLVQPVGSPLSLECTVEGTSNPNLYWYRQAAGRGLQLLFYSVGIGQISSEVPQNLSASRPQDRQFILSSKKLLLSDSGFYLCAWSGGGGNQPQHFGDGTRLSIL.

This clone was counted once. The CDR3: CASSSPTSSYEQYF. CDR3 bases: TGTGCCAGCAGCTCTCCTACTAGCTCCTACGAGCAGTACTTC. This chain links TRBV7-9 with TRBJ2-7; D perhaps matches TRBD2 (5 bases). CDR3 size: 14 residues. Trimming took off 4 bases at V and 0 bases at J, with 10 bases between the two ends. Germline CDR1 and CDR2: SEHNR and FQNEAQ (reference sequence). Supplemented by reference TRBV7-9 and TRBJ2-7, the full variable domain reads DTGVSQNPRHKITKRGQNVTFRCDPISEHNRLYWYRQTLGQGPEFLTYFQNEAQLEKSRLLSDRFSAERPKGSFSTLEIQRTEQGDSAMYLCASSSPTSSYEQYFGPGTRLTVT.

This chain joins TRBV5-1 and TRBJ2-1; D may be TRBD2 (6 bases). This CDR3 has 16 residues. V was trimmed by 5 bases and J by 3 bases, leaving 18 bases between them. CDR1 SGHRS and CDR2 YFSETQ come from the germline V gene. CDR3 amino acids: CASRSSGTRDYNEQFF. CDR3 nucleotide sequence: TGCGCCAGCAGATCCTCCGGGACTCGAGACTACAATGAGCAGTTCTTC. Full variable domain (outside the CDR3, taken from reference TRBV5-1 and TRBJ2-1): KAGVTQTPRYLIKTRGQQVTLSCSPISGHRSVSWYQQTPGQGLQFLFEYFSETQRNKGNFPGRFSGRQFSNSRSEMNVSTLELGDSALYLCASRSSGTRDYNEQFFGPGTRLTVL.

This clone showed up just once. At one end the junction does not follow the germline gene, possibly because of a read error. The chain joins TRBV6-1 to TRBJ2-7, with 7 bases matching TRBD1. This CDR3 has 15 amino acids. Per germline, CDR1 MNHNS and CDR2 SASEGT. CDR3 in amino acids: CASCEPGQMTYEQYF. The CDR3 nucleotides read TGTGCCAGCTGTGAGCCGGGACAGATGACCTACGAGCAGTACTTC.

This rearrangement joins TRBV18 to TRBJ1-6; no definite D call. The CDR3 is made up of 14 amino acids. Germline CDR1 is KGHSH and CDR2 is LQKENI. V lost 3 bases and J 10 bases, leaving 13 bases between the germline ends. The CDR3 loop is CASSPGRPGSPLHF. The CDR3 coding sequence is TGTGCCAGCTCACCCGGGAGACCGGGGTCACCCCTCCACTTT.

This chain uses TRBV18 with TRBJ2-7, with D perhaps TRBD2 (5 bases). Germline V CDR1 and CDR2: KGHSH, LQKENI. The V end lost 0 bases, the J end lost 4 bases, and 13 bases lay between the germline ends. CDR3 length: 15 residues. The CDR3 here is CASSPPNAGHYEQYF. CDR3 DNA: TGTGCCAGCTCACCACCGAACGCGGGCCATTACGAGCAGTACTTC.

In DNA, the CDR3 is TGTGCCAGCAGCCCCAGTAAGGGGAAAGGGGGACACACTGAAGCTTTCTTT. Translation gives CASSPSKGKGGHTEAFF. The chain combines TRBV4-2 with TRBJ1-1, with D maybe TRBD1 (6 bases). Germline lookup yields CDR1 LGHNA and CDR2 YNFKEQ. Trimming shortened V by 4 bases and J by 3 bases, and 21 bases separated the two germline ends. This CDR3 comprises 17 residues.

This rearrangement joins TRBV20-1 to TRBJ2-1, with D hard to call. The CDR3 consists of 11 residues. Germline V gene sequence: CDR1 DFQATT, CDR2 SNEGSKA (reference sequence). The germline V and J ends were trimmed by 3 bases and 9 bases, with 9 bases remaining between them. The CDR3 DNA follows: TGCAGTGCTAGTCCGGCGGTTGAGCAGTTCTTC. Protein product: CSASPAVEQFF.

The chain carries TRBV5-1 and TRBJ2-7; TRBD1 is a possible D gene (6 bases). Germline V gene data show CDR1 as SGHRS and CDR2 as YFSETQ. This CDR3 comprises 15 residues. Trimming pared 3 bases from V and 0 bases from J, leaving 13 bases between. The CDR3 DNA follows: TGCGCCAGCAGCTCAACAGGGTTTACCTCCTACGAGCAGTACTTC. Its translation: CASSSTGFTSYEQYF.

The chain is built from TRBV21-1 and TRBJ1-3. TRBV21-1 is shown as a pseudogene. The CDR3 runs 16 residues. The CDR3 protein is CASSNETRRDGNTIYF. DNA for the CDR3: TGTGCCAGCAGCAATGAGACTAGGAGGGATGGAAACACCATATATTTT.

The gene calls are TRBV2 and TRBJ2-7, with TRBD2 as a possible D gene (6 bases). V shed 3 bases and J shed 0 bases, with 9 bases lying between them. The length of the CDR3 is 14 residues. The V gene's germline CDR1 is SNHLY and CDR2 FYNNEI. This CDR3 is CASSESGYSYEQYF. In DNA form, the CDR3 reads TGTGCCAGCAGTGAGAGCGGGTACTCCTACGAGCAGTACTTC.

The chain joins TRBV6-2 or TRBV6-3 to TRBJ2-3, with 12 bases lining up with TRBD2. There are 16 residues in the CDR3. V was pared by 5 bases and J by 2 bases, with 5 bases of the junction left unmatched. In germline, CDR1 is MNHEY, CDR2 SVGEGT. The CDR3 region is CASSRGTSGPTDTQYF. DNA of the CDR3: TGTGCCAGCAGTCGTGGGACTAGCGGGCCCACAGATACGCAGTATTTT.

This chain connects TRBV18 to TRBJ2-1, with a possible D match to TRBD2 (6 bases). There are 15 residues in the CDR3. Germline CDR1 is KGHSH and CDR2 is LQKENI. The V and J ends lost 3 bases and 5 bases respectively, with 14 bases between them. The CDR3 loop is CASSPTRGSHNEQFF. The CDR3 bases are TGTGCCAGCTCACCCACGCGGGGCAGCCACAATGAGCAGTTCTTC.

The rearrangement uses TRBV23-1 and TRBJ1-2, with 8 bases fitting TRBD1. Being an ORF, TRBV23-1 has a function that is uncertain. V gave up 1 base and J gave up 5 bases; unmatched junction bases: 0. CDR3 length: 13 residues. The CDR3 bases are TGCGCCAGCAGTCAATGGACAGGGTATGGCTACACCTTC. Protein sequence: CASSQWTGYGYTF.

The CDR3, as DNA: TGCGCCAGCAGCTTGGAGGGCGGGGGCACTGAAGCTTTCTTT. This codes for CASSLEGGGTEAFF. V is TRBV5-1 and J is TRBJ1-1; D possibly corresponds to TRBD1 (5 bases). This CDR3 is built from 14 residues. V was clipped by 0 bases and J by 4 bases, with 10 bases between them. The germline gives CDR1 SGHRS, CDR2 YFSETQ.

The gene calls are TRBV5-1 and TRBJ1-1; no reliable D call. Germline CDR1 reads SGHRS; CDR2 reads YFSETQ. The CDR3 contains 14 residues. Deletions cut 4 bases from V and 11 bases from J, with 21 bases between. As DNA, the CDR3 is TGCGCCAGCAGCCCCGGCGGAGTTCAAGGAAAGGCTTTCTTT. Translated, it gives CASSPGGVQGKAFF.

This chain joins TRBV11-2 and TRBJ2-7; TRBD2 is a possible D gene (7 bases). Germline-derived CDR1 and CDR2 are SGHAT and FQNNGV. The CDR3 has 14 residues. V was clipped by 0 bases and J by 7 bases, with 13 bases between them. Here the CDR3 reads CASSLDGRGAEQYF. As DNA, the CDR3 is TGTGCCAGCAGCTTAGACGGTCGGGGGGCGGAGCAGTACTTC.

V usage is TRBV13 and J usage is TRBJ2-5; 8 positions agree with TRBD2. Germline V gene lookup returns CDR1 PRHDT and CDR2 FYEKMQ (reference sequence). This CDR3 has 14 residues. J lost 9 bases, V lost 5 bases, and 11 bases had no gene match. The DNA for the CDR3 is TGTGCCAGCAGCCCCGGGGTAGCGGGATCCCCCCAGTACTTC. This gives the protein CASSPGVAGSPQYF. The complete variable domain, with remaining parts taken from reference TRBV13 and TRBJ2-5, reads AAGVIQSPRHLIKEKRETATLKCYPIPRHDTVYWYQQGPGQDPQFLISFYEKMQSDKGSIPDRFSAQQFSDYHSELNMSSLELGDSALYFCASSPGVAGSPQYFGPGTRLLVL.

V is TRBV7-8 and J is TRBJ1-3; D ambiguous. Germline V gene sequence: CDR1 SGHVS, CDR2 FQNEAQ. V lost 1 base and J lost 0, with 7 bases in between. CDR3 size: 15 residues. CDR3 protein: CASSLGSVSGNTIYF. The CDR3 nucleotides are TGTGCCAGCAGCTTAGGTAGCGTCTCTGGAAACACCATATATTTT.

The chain uses TRBV6-5 and TRBJ1-1; 12 bases fit TRBD1. Germline CDR1 and CDR2: MNHEY and SVGAGI. Losses at the gene ends were 5 bases for V and 8 bases for J; bases not matched to a gene: 6. This CDR3 spans 14 amino acids. This CDR3 is CASSPGQGAREAFF. In DNA, the CDR3 is TGTGCCAGCAGTCCGGGACAGGGGGCGCGGGAAGCTTTCTTT.

The chain combines TRBV27 with TRBJ2-2; 8 positions match TRBD2. CDR3 length: 15 residues. The germline CDR1 and CDR2 sequences are MNHEY and SMNVEV (reference sequence). J lost 2 bases, V lost 3 bases, and 2 bases had no gene match. Written as DNA, the CDR3 is TGTGCCAGCAGTTTCCTAGCGGGTAACACCGGGGAGCTGTTTTTT. This translates into CASSFLAGNTGELFF.

This chain joins TRBV19 and TRBJ1-2; the D gene is possibly TRBD1 (6 bases). Germline CDR1 is LNHDA and CDR2 is SQIVND (reference sequence). The length of the CDR3 is 14 residues. The ends were cut back, 4 bases at V and 2 bases at J, with 11 bases in the middle. The CDR3 loop is CASSRGRTNYGYTF. The CDR3 nucleotides read TGTGCCAGTAGTAGGGGGCGAACGAACTATGGCTACACCTTC.

The chain is built from TRBV19 and TRBJ2-1; D is ambiguous. The V and J ends lost 8 bases and 2 bases respectively, with 13 bases between them. The germline gives CDR1 LNHDA, CDR2 SQIVND (reference sequence). This CDR3 comprises 14 residues. CDR3 sequence reads: CASGARIAYNEQFF. CDR3 DNA: TGTGCCAGTGGCGCGCGGATCGCCTACAATGAGCAGTTCTTC.